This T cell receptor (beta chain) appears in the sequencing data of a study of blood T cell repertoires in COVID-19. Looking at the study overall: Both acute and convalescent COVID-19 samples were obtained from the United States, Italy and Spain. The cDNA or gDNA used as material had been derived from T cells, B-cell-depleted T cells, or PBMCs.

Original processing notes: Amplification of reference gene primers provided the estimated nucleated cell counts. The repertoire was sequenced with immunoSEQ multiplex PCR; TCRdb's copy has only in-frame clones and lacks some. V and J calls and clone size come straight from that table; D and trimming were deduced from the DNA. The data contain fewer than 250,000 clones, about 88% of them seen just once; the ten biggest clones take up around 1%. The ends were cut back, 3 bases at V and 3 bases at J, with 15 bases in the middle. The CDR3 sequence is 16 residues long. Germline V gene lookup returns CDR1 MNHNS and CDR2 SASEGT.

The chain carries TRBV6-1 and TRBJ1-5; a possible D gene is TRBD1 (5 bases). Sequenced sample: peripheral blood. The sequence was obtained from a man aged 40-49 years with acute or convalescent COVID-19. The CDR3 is CASSEQGLIDNQPQHF. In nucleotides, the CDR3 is TGTGCCAGCAGTGAGCAGGGCCTAATCGACAATCAGCCCCAGCATTTT.